This T cell receptor beta chain was profiled in a study of T cell responses to AZD1222 COVID-19 vaccine. Method: immunoSEQ multiplex PCR; TCRdb's copy keeps in-frame clones and lacks some. The table includes some 14,000 clones, roughly 80% detected once. Worth noting for this clone: Its antigen is still unknown.

Findings and caveats of the study: Targeting of unmutated variant regions was reportedly seen in nearly half of spike-specific TCRs.

Germline lookup yields CDR1 MNHEY and CDR2 SVGAGI. With 7 bases removed from V and 3 bases from J, the gap between germline ends came to 12 bases. The CDR3 runs 14 residues. Sequencing used peripheral blood, obtained 28 days after the second AZD1222 dose. This TCR came from an adult who received the AZD1222 COVID-19 vaccine. V is TRBV6-5 and J is TRBJ2-2; D is perhaps TRBD1 or TRBD2 (5 bases each). The CDR3 nucleotides are TGTGCCAGCAAAAGGACGGGGCACACCGGGGAGCTGTTTTTT. Translating gives CASKRTGHTGELFF.